The source of this T cell receptor (beta chain) is a study of blood T cell repertoires in COVID-19. Germline-derived CDR1 and CDR2 are MRHNA and SNTAGT. After removal of 2 bases from V and 1 base from J, the junction contained 7 bases not matched to a gene. The CDR3 contains 17 residues. The assay was immunoSEQ multiplex PCR, and TCRdb's table has in-frame clones only and misses some. The data contain some 150,000 clones, about nine tenths of them singletons. The sample taken for sequencing was PBMCs or T cells enriched from blood (not recorded which). The sequence came from a woman between 18 and 30 years old who had recovered from COVID-19. J is TRBJ2-3 and V is TRBV6-4; 9 bases agree with TRBD2. The CDR3 reads CASSDESAGGGTDTQYF. The DNA for the CDR3 is TGTGCCAGCAGTGACGAGTCGGCGGGAGGGGGCACAGATACGCAGTATTTT.